A selection of T cell receptor beta chains follows, all from one sample in a study of T-cell memory formation after mild COVID-19. Using its own MiXCR run on the 5' RACE reads, TCRdb lists one record per CDR3 protein. The data hold about 290,000 distinct CDR3 sequences, with 15% to 20% observed a single time. The sequencing sample was made of PBMCs or a T cell subset sorted from them (not recorded which). The source is a man aged 18 to 35 who had mild COVID-19 (a few samples of this study predate the infection). Cell type and time point are not known. Both conserved end residues are part of each CDR3. Fields, in order: CDR3 length, J gene, clone size, V gene, D gene, CDR3 DNA, CDR3 protein. D genes are given only for firm matches. A clone size is listed for some rows: how often the clone was seen (once, few, many), or a class if it is expanded.

len: 19; j_gene: TRBJ2-2; abundance: few; v_gene: TRBV28; d_gene: TRBD2; CDR3nt: TGTGCCAGCACCTTCTCGGGACTAGCGGGCGTCCGGGGAACCGGGGAGCTGTTTTTT; CDR3aa: CASTFSGLAGVRGTGELFF
len: 16; j_gene: TRBJ2-2; abundance: -; v_gene: TRBV4-1; d_gene: TRBD1; CDR3nt: TGCGCCAGCGCCGGGACAGGGGTACTAAACACCGGGGAGCTGTTTTTT; CDR3aa: CASAGTGVLNTGELFF
len: 15; j_gene: TRBJ2-4; abundance: -; v_gene: TRBV6-5; d_gene: -; CDR3nt: TGTGCCAGCAGTTACTCGGGTATGAGGGGAAACATTCAGTACTTC; CDR3aa: CASSYSGMRGNIQYF
len: 15; j_gene: TRBJ2-1; abundance: -; v_gene: TRBV15; d_gene: -; CDR3nt: TGTGCCACCAGCAGAGATATCCAGGGAGTAAATGAGCAGTTCTTC; CDR3aa: CATSRDIQGVNEQFF
len: 17; j_gene: TRBJ2-1; abundance: -; v_gene: TRBV4-2; d_gene: TRBD2; CDR3nt: TGTGCCAGCAGCCAAGGGGCTAGCGGGGGGGCCGCCAATGAGCAGTTCTTC; CDR3aa: CASSQGASGGAANEQFF
len: 18; j_gene: TRBJ2-3; abundance: -; v_gene: TRBV27; d_gene: -; CDR3nt: TGTGCCAGCAGTTTATACGGGATGGGGGCCCGTGGCACAGATACGCAGTATTTT; CDR3aa: CASSLYGMGARGTDTQYF
len: 12; j_gene: TRBJ2-1; abundance: many; v_gene: TRBV7-2; d_gene: -; CDR3nt: TGTGCCAGCAGCTTCTGGGGGCGCGAGCAGTTCTTC; CDR3aa: CASSFWGREQFF
len: 13; j_gene: TRBJ2-5; abundance: few; v_gene: TRBV12-3/TRBV12-4; d_gene: -; CDR3nt: TGTGCCAGCAGTTGGGCGGGTACGGAGACCCAGTACTTC; CDR3aa: CASSWAGTETQYF
len: 16; j_gene: TRBJ2-3; abundance: -; v_gene: TRBV5-1; d_gene: TRBD1; CDR3nt: TGCGCCAGCAGCTTGACGACAGGGCTCCCCACAGATACGCAGTATTTT; CDR3aa: CASSLTTGLPTDTQYF
len: 12; j_gene: TRBJ1-5; abundance: -; v_gene: TRBV28; d_gene: -; CDR3nt: TGTGCCAGCAGTCATACCATTCAGCCCCAGCATTTT; CDR3aa: CASSHTIQPQHF
len: 13; j_gene: TRBJ2-5; abundance: few; v_gene: TRBV30; d_gene: -; CDR3nt: TGTGCCTGGAGTGTGGGCAGTCAAGAGACCCAGTACTTC; CDR3aa: CAWSVGSQETQYF
len: 16; j_gene: TRBJ2-2; abundance: many; v_gene: TRBV12-3/TRBV12-4; d_gene: -; CDR3nt: TGTGCCAGCAGTCCCGTAGGGGGTCGGGATCCCGGGGAGCTGTTTTTT; CDR3aa: CASSPVGGRDPGELFF
len: 15; j_gene: TRBJ2-3; abundance: few; v_gene: TRBV15; d_gene: -; CDR3nt: TGTGCCACCAGCAGGCGGGGGCAGGTGGCAGATACGCAGTATTTT; CDR3aa: CATSRRGQVADTQYF
len: 14; j_gene: TRBJ1-1; abundance: -; v_gene: TRBV18; d_gene: -; CDR3nt: TGTGCCAGCTCACCACTGGAAACGGGCACTGAAGCTTTCTTT; CDR3aa: CASSPLETGTEAFF
len: 14; j_gene: TRBJ2-7; abundance: -; v_gene: TRBV7-2; d_gene: TRBD2; CDR3nt: TGTGCCAGCAGCTTCGGCGGGGGGATCTACGAGCAGTACTTC; CDR3aa: CASSFGGGIYEQYF
len: 13; j_gene: TRBJ2-5; abundance: -; v_gene: TRBV10-3; d_gene: -; CDR3nt: TGTGACATCAGTGAGAGGCGAGAAGAGACCCAGTACTTC; CDR3aa: CDISERREETQYF
len: 16; j_gene: TRBJ2-1; abundance: -; v_gene: TRBV7-2; d_gene: -; CDR3nt: TGTGCCAGCAGCGCGTCGGCTGGGGACTCCTACAATGAGCAGTTCTTC; CDR3aa: CASSASAGDSYNEQFF
len: 12; j_gene: TRBJ1-1; abundance: once; v_gene: TRBV7-9; d_gene: -; CDR3nt: TGTGCCAGCAGCTCACAGGGTTTAGAAGCTTTCTTT; CDR3aa: CASSSQGLEAFF
len: 14; j_gene: TRBJ2-3; abundance: -; v_gene: TRBV27; d_gene: TRBD2; CDR3nt: TGTGCCAGCAGTCCCGGACTAGCATTGGATACGCAGTATTTT; CDR3aa: CASSPGLALDTQYF
len: 15; j_gene: TRBJ2-1; abundance: many; v_gene: TRBV7-2; d_gene: TRBD2; CDR3nt: TGTGCCAGCAGCCAGGGACTAGCGGGGGCCAATGAGCAGTTCTTC; CDR3aa: CASSQGLAGANEQFF
len: 15; j_gene: TRBJ1-5; abundance: many; v_gene: TRBV12-3/TRBV12-4; d_gene: TRBD1; CDR3nt: TGTGCCAGCCCCCGGGACAGGGAAAATTTTCAGCCCCAGCATTTT; CDR3aa: CASPRDRENFQPQHF
len: 15; j_gene: TRBJ2-7; abundance: -; v_gene: TRBV4-3; d_gene: -; CDR3nt: TGCGCCAGCAGCCAAGAGGAAGAGGGGACCTACGAGCAGTACTTC; CDR3aa: CASSQEEEGTYEQYF
len: 14; j_gene: TRBJ2-1; abundance: -; v_gene: TRBV19; d_gene: -; CDR3nt: TGTGCCAGTAGTGCGACTAGCTCCTACAATGAGCAGTTCTTC; CDR3aa: CASSATSSYNEQFF
len: 16; j_gene: TRBJ2-6; abundance: few; v_gene: TRBV2; d_gene: -; CDR3nt: TGTGCCAGCCGCGAGCCCCGAAGCTCTGGGGCCAACGTCCTGACTTTC; CDR3aa: CASREPRSSGANVLTF
len: 14; j_gene: TRBJ2-7; abundance: few; v_gene: TRBV5-1; d_gene: -; CDR3nt: TGCGCCAGCAGCTTGTGGGGCAGGGTCTACGAGCAGTACTTC; CDR3aa: CASSLWGRVYEQYF
len: 14; j_gene: TRBJ2-5; abundance: many; v_gene: TRBV20-1; d_gene: -; CDR3nt: TGCAGTGCTAAGGAAGACAGTTGGTGGGAGACCCAGTACTTC; CDR3aa: CSAKEDSWWETQYF
len: 11; j_gene: TRBJ1-1; abundance: -; v_gene: TRBV20-1; d_gene: -; CDR3nt: TGCAGTGCTACCGGGGGTGAGGGAGCTTTCTTT; CDR3aa: CSATGGEGAFF
len: 14; j_gene: TRBJ1-1; abundance: few; v_gene: TRBV12-3/TRBV12-4; d_gene: -; CDR3nt: TGTGCCAGCAGCCAAACAGTGGGGAACACTGAAGCTTTCTTT; CDR3aa: CASSQTVGNTEAFF
len: 14; j_gene: TRBJ1-2; abundance: -; v_gene: TRBV5-6; d_gene: -; CDR3nt: TGTGCCAGCAGCTTGAGGCCTGTTGACTATGGCTACACCTTC; CDR3aa: CASSLRPVDYGYTF
len: 14; j_gene: TRBJ1-2; abundance: -; v_gene: TRBV6-5; d_gene: TRBD1; CDR3nt: TGTGCCAGCAGCGACCGGACAGGGGTATATGGCTACACCTTC; CDR3aa: CASSDRTGVYGYTF
len: 15; j_gene: TRBJ1-6; abundance: -; v_gene: TRBV7-6; d_gene: -; CDR3nt: TGTGCCAGCAGCACCGCAGACAGGCAAAATTCACCCCTCCACTTT; CDR3aa: CASSTADRQNSPLHF
len: 14; j_gene: TRBJ1-6; abundance: few; v_gene: TRBV7-2; d_gene: -; CDR3nt: TGTGCCAGCACCTCACCCCGGCAAAATTCACCCCTCCACTTT; CDR3aa: CASTSPRQNSPLHF
len: 16; j_gene: TRBJ1-2; abundance: -; v_gene: TRBV4-1; d_gene: -; CDR3nt: TGCGCCAGCAGCAAACGTCTTACAGGGTTGGACTATGGCTACACCTTC; CDR3aa: CASSKRLTGLDYGYTF
len: 15; j_gene: TRBJ2-1; abundance: few; v_gene: TRBV19; d_gene: -; CDR3nt: TGTGCCAGTCATCCCCCCGGGCTCCGCCCAAGTGAGCAGTTCTTC; CDR3aa: CASHPPGLRPSEQFF